These 11 T cell receptor beta chains share one sample of origin, sequenced in a study of blood T cells in healthy people across ages. Through a sample-barcoded 5' primer and a J-beta primer mix, a second PCR was run for about 6 to 12 cycles. TCRdb redid the calling of the 5' RACE reads with MiXCR, one entry per CDR3 protein. The repertoire consists of approximately 1.5 million distinct CDR3 sequences, with around 36% occurring once and the leading ten covering approximately 10%. The sequencing input was blood. The receptor source for this set is a woman in her 30s in good health.

The chain joins TRBV6-6 to TRBJ1-4; the D gene is possibly TRBD1 (6 bases). The germline V gene has CDR1 MNHNY and CDR2 SVGAGI (reference sequence). The CDR3 consists of 15 residues. With 2 bases removed from V and 8 bases from J, the gap between germline ends came to 15 bases. This CDR3 is CASSYQGPRDEKLFF. DNA for the CDR3: TGTGCCAGCAGTTACCAGGGGCCTCGGGACGAAAAACTGTTTTTT.

This clonotype was seen a handful of times. The rearrangement uses TRBV6-5 and TRBJ1-2, with D possibly being TRBD1 (6 bases). CDR1 is MNHEY, CDR2 SVGAGI, per germline. There are 14 residues in the CDR3. With 6 bases removed from V and 3 bases from J, the gap between germline ends came to 14 bases. The CDR3 DNA reads TGTGCCAGCAGCCGAAACAGGGAGCACTATGGCTACACCTTC. This translates into CASSRNREHYGYTF.

This clonotype was detected only a few times. CDR3 coding DNA: TGTGCCAGCAGCGGGGGACAGACCTACTCTGGGGCCAACGTCCTGACTTTC. It yields the protein CASSGGQTYSGANVLTF. The V gene is TRBV7-2, the J gene TRBJ2-6; TRBD1 aligns across 7 bases. With V trimmed by 5 bases and J by 0 bases, 7 bases remained unmatched. The germline gives CDR1 SGHTA, CDR2 FQGNSA. This CDR3 contains 17 residues.

This clonotype was picked up one time. A much larger clone is a single base away; this may be a read error. The chain combines TRBV7-2 with TRBJ2-1, with 7 bases fitting TRBD1. The ends lost 4 bases at V and 6 bases at J; junction bases unmatched: 9. Germline loops: CDR1 SGHTA, CDR2 FQGNSA. The CDR3 is 15 amino acids. CDR3 residues: CASSSARQGSNEQFF. CDR3 in DNA: TGTGCCAGCAGCTCAGCACGACAGGGTTCCAATGAGCAGTTCTTC. Filled out from reference TRBV7-2 and TRBJ2-1, the complete variable domain reads GAGVSQSPSNKVTEKGKDVELRCDPISGHTALYWYRQSLGQGLEFLIYFQGNSAPDKSGLPSDRFSAERTGGSVSTLTIQRTQQEDSAVYLCASSSARQGSNEQFFGPGTRLTVL.

In DNA form, the CDR3 reads TGTGCCAGCAGCCTGGGGGAAGACCTCACAGATACGCAGTATTTT. Residues: CASSLGEDLTDTQYF. V gene TRBV4-2 combines with J gene TRBJ2-3; the D gene could be TRBD1 or TRBD2 (5 bases each). V was cut by 4 bases and J by 2 bases, with 13 bases left in between. This CDR3 is 15 amino acids long. The germline gives CDR1 LGHNA, CDR2 YNFKEQ.

The chain is built from TRBV4-1 and TRBJ2-1; 7 bases are a match to TRBD2. The V gene end was trimmed by 0 bases and the J gene end by 5 bases; junction bases not matched to a gene: 7. CDR3 length equals 16 residues. Germline loops: CDR1 MGHRA, CDR2 YSYEKL. CDR3 region: CASSQDFGGGHNEQFF. CDR3 DNA: TGCGCCAGCAGCCAAGATTTTGGGGGAGGGCACAATGAGCAGTTCTTC.

The chain links TRBV2 to TRBJ2-2; 7 bases are shared with TRBD1. J lost 5 bases, V lost 5 bases, and 11 bases had no gene match. The CDR3 is 16 amino acids. Germline CDR1 and CDR2: SNHLY and FYNNEI. The CDR3, as DNA: TGTGCCAGCAGTCCTTACGTACAGACAGGGACCGGGGAGCTGTTTTTT. Translation: CASSPYVQTGTGELFF.

DNA for the CDR3: TGTGCCAGCAGCTCCGCGACCCGGGGCGGGAGTGGAGAGACCCAGTACTTC. Amino acids: CASSSATRGGSGETQYF. The chain has TRBV7-9 and TRBJ2-5; TRBD2 agrees at 7 bases. CDR1 is SEHNR, CDR2 FQNEAQ, per germline (reference sequence). V lost 4 bases to trimming and J lost 4 bases; unmatched junction nucleotides: 15. This CDR3 contains 17 residues.

V gene TRBV6-6 combines with J gene TRBJ2-7; 12 bases fit TRBD1. From germline, CDR1 is MNHNY and CDR2 SVGAGI (reference sequence). V gave up 0 bases and J gave up 6 bases; unmatched junction bases: 6. The CDR3 contains 16 residues. The CDR3 DNA reads as TGTGCCAGCAGTTACTCGAAGGGACAGGGGGCCGGCGAGCAGTACTTC. This encodes CASSYSKGQGAGEQYF.

V and J are TRBV7-9 and TRBJ2-1; D gene ambiguous. CDR1 is SEHNR, CDR2 FQNEAQ, per germline (reference sequence). The CDR3 is 14 residues long. With 8 bases removed from V and 3 bases from J, the gap between germline ends came to 14 bases. The CDR3 is CASLRTPGYNEQFF. The CDR3 bases are TGTGCCAGCTTAAGGACCCCCGGCTACAATGAGCAGTTCTTC.

The chain combines TRBV18 with TRBJ1-2; weak D call: TRBD1 (5 bases). The CDR3 extends over 14 amino acids. From germline, CDR1 is KGHSH and CDR2 LQKENI. V lost 2 bases, J lost 7 bases, and 14 bases lay in between. In nucleotides, the CDR3 is TGTGCCAGCTCACCATCGGGACCTCGGATTGGCTACACCTTC. It codes for CASSPSGPRIGYTF. Combining the CDR3 with reference TRBV18 and TRBJ1-2 gives the whole variable domain NAGVMQNPRHLVRRRGQEARLRCSPMKGHSHVYWYRQLPEEGLKFMVYLQKENIIDESGMPKERFSAEFPKEGPSILRIQQVVRGDSAAYFCASSPSGPRIGYTFGSGTRLTVV.